Each of the 6 T cell receptor beta chains below was sequenced from the same sample in a study of graft-versus-host responses after intestinal transplantation. The assay was immunoSEQ multiplex PCR, and TCRdb's table has in-frame clones only and misses some. The table includes about 120,000 clones, 90% to 95% detected once. The antigens of these receptors remain unknown. Sequencing was performed on unstimulated CD8+ T cells sorted from spleen or lymph node cells, taken before intestinal transplant. Receptors originate from a human donor who received an intestinal transplant.

This chain uses TRBV9 with TRBJ2-3; D uncertain. Trimming removed 3 bases at V and 2 bases at J, with 13 bases between. The CDR3 runs 15 residues. Germline V CDR1 and CDR2: SGDLS, YYNGEE. The CDR3 is CASSGGSYYTDTQYF. The CDR3 DNA follows: TGTGCCAGCAGCGGCGGAAGTTACTACACAGATACGCAGTATTTT.

The V call is TRBV2, the J call TRBJ2-1; 11 nucleotides agree with TRBD2. The germline CDR1 and CDR2 sequences are SNHLY and FYNNEI. The CDR3 runs 18 residues. The V gene end was trimmed by 4 bases and the J gene end by 5 bases; junction bases not matched to a gene: 13. The CDR3 DNA reads as TGTGCCAGCAGTGCCAGGGGCCTGGGACTAGCGGATCACAATGAGCAGTTCTTC. Translating gives CASSARGLGLADHNEQFF.

The genes are TRBV5-1 and TRBJ2-7; D gene ambiguous. The CDR3 is 14 residues long. Germline V lookup: CDR1 SGHRS, CDR2 YFSETQ. Trimming took off 0 bases at V and 3 bases at J, with 10 bases between the two ends. The CDR3 nucleotides read TGCGCCAGCAGCTTGGCCGTCACTGGCTACGAGCAGTACTTC. This translates into CASSLAVTGYEQYF.

The chain carries TRBV27 and TRBJ2-2; 7 bases line up with TRBD2. V was pared by 3 bases and J by 6 bases, with 10 bases of the junction left unmatched. The germline V gene has CDR1 MNHEY and CDR2 SMNVEV (reference sequence). This CDR3 is built from 16 residues. CDR3 DNA: TGTGCCAGCAGTTTTACCTGGACTAGGGGCGCCGGGGAGCTGTTTTTT. Protein: CASSFTWTRGAGELFF.

The table lists this clone with a count of one. The CDR3 spells CASSQDRVNTEAFF. In DNA, the CDR3 is TGCGCCAGCAGCCAAGACAGGGTGAACACTGAAGCTTTCTTT. The V call is TRBV4-3, the J call TRBJ1-1; a weak D match, TRBD1 (5 bases). The ends were cut back, 0 bases at V and 0 bases at J, with 5 bases in the middle. CDR3 length: 14 amino acids. Per germline, CDR1 LGHNA and CDR2 YSLEER.

CDR3 sequence reads: CASSSGGEQYF. Written as DNA, the CDR3 is TGTGCCAGCAGCTCGGGGGGCGAGCAGTACTTC. This chain uses TRBV13 with TRBJ2-5; TRBD2 matches at 7 bases. The J call may be incorrect, as the DNA end agrees better with TRBJ2-7. The CDR3 consists of 11 residues. Germline CDR1 reads PRHDT; CDR2 reads FYEKMQ (reference sequence).